Below are 23 T cell receptor beta chains sequenced from a single sample in a study of cytomegalovirus exposure and HLA in healthy donors. With 60 Vbeta and 13 Jbeta primers, the PCR was carried out. Data came from immunoSEQ multiplex PCR; TCRdb stores just in-frame clones and leaves some out. The table records approximately 120,000 clones, about 80% of them present only once. The sequenced sample was PBMCs. The origin of the receptors is a woman in her thirties or forties in good health and CMV-seropositive.

The chain joins TRBV15 to TRBJ2-5, with D perhaps matching TRBD2 (6 bases). Trimming stripped 0 bases from V and 5 bases from J, with 7 bases between. CDR3 length equals 13 residues. Per the germline V gene, CDR1 is LNHNV and CDR2 is YYDKDF (reference sequence). The CDR3 DNA sequence: TGTGCCACCAGCAGAGATCGGGGGGAGACCCAGTACTTC. It is translated as CATSRDRGETQYF.

This chain links TRBV30 with TRBJ2-5, with 7 bases fitting TRBD1. The V gene's germline CDR1 is GTSNPN and CDR2 SVGIG (reference sequence). The CDR3 is made up of 13 amino acids. Trimming at V came to 0 bases and at J to 8 bases, leaving 6 bases not matched to a gene. CDR3 loop: CAWSVGTAKTQYF. As DNA, the CDR3 is TGTGCCTGGAGTGTTGGGACAGCTAAAACCCAGTACTTC.

This sequence joins TRBV7-9 and TRBJ2-7, with D maybe TRBD1 (6 bases). Trimming removed 5 bases from V and 0 bases from J, with 11 bases in between. CDR1 is SEHNR and CDR2 is FQNEAQ in the germline V gene (reference sequence). CDR3 size: 14 residues. The CDR3 DNA reads TGTGCCAGCAGCCGTCGGACAGACTCCTACGAGCAGTACTTC. It codes for CASSRRTDSYEQYF.

V gene TRBV18 combines with J gene TRBJ2-5; tentative D call: TRBD1 (6 bases). V was trimmed by 2 bases and J by 1 base, leaving 11 bases between them. Germline assignment: CDR1 KGHSH and CDR2 LQKENI. The CDR3 covers 15 residues. As DNA, the CDR3 is TGTGCCAGCTCACCAGGGGCAGGGGTCCAAGAGACCCAGTACTTC. Translating it yields CASSPGAGVQETQYF.

The V gene is TRBV6-5, the J gene TRBJ1-6, with a weak D call TRBD1 (5 bases). The CDR3 covers 14 residues. The V end was cut by 6 bases, the J end by 3 bases, with 9 bases between. Per the germline V gene, CDR1 is MNHEY and CDR2 is SVGAGI. The CDR3 bases are TGTGCCAGCAGGTCAGGGTTCTATAATTCACCCCTCCACTTT. It is translated as CASRSGFYNSPLHF.

The genes are TRBV5-1 and TRBJ2-7, with TRBD1 matching over 11 bases. CDR3 size: 15 residues. CDR1 and CDR2 (germline): SGHRS, YFSETQ. With V trimmed by 4 bases and J by 6 bases, 9 bases remained unmatched. The CDR3 bases are TGCGCCAGCAGCCCGACCTCCGGGACAGGGGGCGAGCAGTACTTC. Encoded protein: CASSPTSGTGGEQYF.

This clone was recorded a few times. The V and J genes are TRBV25-1 and TRBJ1-2; TRBD1 matches 8 bases. Losses at the gene ends were 3 bases for V and 9 bases for J; bases not matched to a gene: 12. Germline V lookup: CDR1 MGHDK, CDR2 SYGVNS. The length of the CDR3 is 15 residues. The CDR3 coding sequence is TGTGCCAGCAGTGACGGAGGAGGACAGGGAATTCGCTACACCTTC. Residues: CASSDGGGQGIRYTF.

The CDR3 coding sequence is TGTGCCAGCAGACTAGCGGGGGTGGCAAATGAGCAGTTCTTC. Residues: CASRLAGVANEQFF. The gene calls are TRBV6-1 and TRBJ2-1; 11 bases agree with TRBD2. Germline V gene sequence: CDR1 MNHNS, CDR2 SASEGT. CDR3 length: 14 amino acids. With V trimmed by 6 bases and J by 7 bases, 5 bases remained unmatched.

The chain joins TRBV18 to TRBJ1-5; D unresolved. CDR1 is KGHSH, CDR2 LQKENI, per germline. The CDR3 covers 13 residues. V dropped 6 bases and J dropped 6 bases, with 12 bases sitting between them. This chain's CDR3 is CASSPTDAQPQHF. In nucleotides, the CDR3 is TGTGCCAGCTCCCCTACAGATGCTCAGCCCCAGCATTTT.

The chain carries TRBV5-1 and TRBJ2-1; possibly TRBD2 for D (6 bases). V was clipped by 4 bases and J by 5 bases, with 16 bases between them. This CDR3 contains 15 residues. CDR1 and CDR2 from the germline V gene are SGHRS and YFSETQ. The CDR3 sequence: CASSQDMGRHNEQFF. The CDR3 region has the DNA TGCGCCAGCAGCCAGGACATGGGGAGGCACAATGAGCAGTTCTTC.

The V call is TRBV5-1, the J call TRBJ2-3; D possibly corresponds to TRBD1 (6 bases). V lost 3 bases and J lost 4, with 24 bases in between. In germline, CDR1 is SGHRS, CDR2 YFSETQ. The CDR3 contains 18 residues. The CDR3 region has the DNA TGCGCCAGCAGCTCGAGAACGACCGGGACAATCTCGGCAGATACGCAGTATTTT. Its protein product is CASSSRTTGTISADTQYF.

V and J are TRBV6-1 and TRBJ1-2, with D perhaps matching TRBD1 (5 bases). Germline V lookup: CDR1 MNHNS, CDR2 SASEGT. This CDR3 has 13 residues. V was shortened by 2 bases and J by 3 bases, with 7 bases between the two germline ends. DNA of the CDR3: TGTGCCAGCAGTGAACAGGGTGACTATGGCTACACCTTC. Protein sequence: CASSEQGDYGYTF.

The J gene is TRBJ1-1, the V gene TRBV4-2; maybe TRBD1 (6 bases). The CDR3 has 16 amino acids. V lost 0 bases and J 4 bases, leaving 15 bases between the germline ends. Germline-derived CDR1 and CDR2 are LGHNA and YNFKEQ. CDR3 sequence: CASSQDLGARSTEAFF. The CDR3 nucleotides are TGTGCCAGCAGCCAAGATTTGGGGGCGCGGAGCACTGAAGCTTTCTTT.

The chain links TRBV19 to TRBJ1-2; 7 nucleotides agree with TRBD1. Germline V CDR1 and CDR2: LNHDA, SQIVND (reference sequence). V lost 5 bases to trimming and J lost 0 bases; unmatched junction nucleotides: 6. The CDR3 sequence is 15 residues long. CDR3 bases: TGTGCCAGTAGTCCTTCAGGGGGATCTAACTATGGCTACACCTTC. This sequence encodes CASSPSGGSNYGYTF. Complete variable domain (other parts from reference TRBV19 and TRBJ1-2): DGGITQSPKYLFRKEGQNVTLSCEQNLNHDAMYWYRQDPGQGLRLIYYSQIVNDFQKGDIAEGYSVSREKKESFPLTVTSAQKNPTAFYLCASSPSGGSNYGYTFGSGTRLTVV.

The V gene is TRBV11-2, the J gene TRBJ1-1; a weak D match, TRBD1 (6 bases). CDR1 and CDR2 (germline): SGHAT, FQNNGV. CDR3 length: 15 amino acids. V dropped 0 bases and J dropped 1 base, with 9 bases sitting between them. CDR3: CASSLDFRGNTEAFF. CDR3 nucleotide sequence: TGTGCCAGCAGCTTAGATTTCAGGGGGAACACTGAAGCTTTCTTT. Full variable domain (missing parts from reference TRBV11-2 and TRBJ1-1): EAGVAQSPRYKIIEKRQSVAFWCNPISGHATLYWYQQILGQGPKLLIQFQNNGVVDDSQLPKDRFSAERLKGVDSTLKIQPAKLEDSAVYLCASSLDFRGNTEAFFGQGTRLTVV.

The chain employs TRBV6-6 and TRBJ2-7, with D perhaps TRBD1 (5 bases). Germline-derived CDR1 and CDR2 are MNHNY and SVGAGI (reference sequence). V was cut by 7 bases and J by 1 base, with 14 bases left in between. This CDR3 has 14 residues. CDR3 bases: TGTGCCAGCAAAATCGGCCAGGGATCCTACGAGCAGTACTTC. It translates to CASKIGQGSYEQYF.

The chain uses TRBV5-4 and TRBJ1-2; a possible D gene is TRBD1 (6 bases). Germline V gene sequence: CDR1 SGHNT, CDR2 YYREEE (reference sequence). The CDR3 length is 14 residues. V shed 0 bases and J shed 6 bases, with 12 bases lying between them. CDR3 loop: CASSLGGRFDGYTF. In nucleotides, the CDR3 is TGTGCCAGCAGCTTGGGGGGGCGTTTCGATGGCTACACCTTC.

V gene TRBV30 combines with J gene TRBJ1-1; TRBD1 is a possible D gene (5 bases). CDR1 and CDR2 from the germline V gene are GTSNPN and SVGIG (reference sequence). The CDR3 extends over 14 amino acids. V gave up 6 bases and J gave up 8 bases, with 22 bases separating them. CDR3 DNA: TGTGCCTGCAAGAATTGGGGCTGGGCTCCCGAAGCTTTCTTT. As protein: CACKNWGWAPEAFF.

The genes are TRBV30 and TRBJ1-2; D remains ambiguous. The CDR3 extends over 15 amino acids. The germline V gene has CDR1 GTSNPN and CDR2 SVGIG (reference sequence). Trimming shortened V by 5 bases and J by 6 bases, and 22 bases separated the two germline ends. CDR3: CAWEGLGIPADGYTF. As DNA, the CDR3 is TGTGCCTGGGAAGGGCTCGGGATCCCGGCGGATGGCTACACCTTC.

The gene calls are TRBV25-1 and TRBJ2-7; 9 nucleotides match TRBD1. The CDR3 spans 13 residues. Germline CDR1 and CDR2: MGHDK and SYGVNS. J lost 2 bases, V lost 8 bases, and 4 bases had no gene match. CDR3 loop: CASWDRDAYEQYF. CDR3 DNA sequence: TGTGCCAGCTGGGACAGGGATGCCTACGAGCAGTACTTC.

The chain uses TRBV5-1 and TRBJ2-2; no reliable D call. V was cut by 5 bases and J by 1 base, with 9 bases left in between. The CDR3 runs 14 residues. CDR1 is SGHRS and CDR2 is YFSETQ in the germline V gene. The CDR3 spells CASRLQLNTGELFF. Here the CDR3 DNA reads TGCGCCAGCAGATTACAGCTGAACACCGGGGAGCTGTTTTTT.

On this clone: The junction and the germline gene differ at one end; a read error may be behind it. The CDR3 nucleotides read TGTGCCAGCAGCGTAACAGCTTCCCCCGGGGCTGAAGCTTTCTTT. Translating it yields CASSVTASPGAEAFF. The chain carries TRBV7-3 and TRBJ1-1; the D is unclear. In germline, CDR1 is SGHTA, CDR2 FQGTGA. There are 15 residues in the CDR3. The whole variable domain, filled in from reference TRBV7-3 and TRBJ1-1, reads GAGVSQTPSNKVTEKGKYVELRCDPISGHTALYWYRQSLGQGPEFLIYFQGTGAADDSGLPNDRFFAVRPEGSVSTLKIQRTERGDSAVYLCASSVTASPGAEAFFGQGTRLTVV.

A few counts support this clone. The CDR3 sequence: CASSFPNEKLFF. The CDR3 DNA sequence: TGTGCCAGCAGCTTCCCGAATGAAAAACTGTTTTTT. This chain connects TRBV5-6 to TRBJ1-4; no clear D. Germline loops: CDR1 SGHDT, CDR2 YYEEEE. V was pared by 2 bases and J by 5 bases, with 4 bases between. This CDR3 spans 12 amino acids.